The present TCR beta chain was sequenced within a study of long-term antiretroviral therapy in people with HIV. The wider study: The oldest specimens predate the 2015 immediate-ART recommendation by about a decade. Study-level results: The study lacked data on ART adherence, viral resistance or therapy changes.

The assay, immunoSEQ v3.0, was run at survey level. Repertoires were generated with immunoSEQ multiplex PCR, while TCRdb's copy carries only in-frame clones and drops some. The sample lists approximately 10,000 clones; over 65% were seen once. With regard to this clone: The antigen is undetermined. One end of the junction fails to match germline, which may point to a read error.

The cryopreserved samples used held about 0.95-10 million PBMC prior to extraction of DNA. This material consisted of unsorted PBMCs, taken 3 to 3.2 years before starting antiretroviral therapy. The origin of this receptor is a man aged 35 to 55 with HIV.

CDR3 in DNA: TGTGCCAGCAGCTCCGGACAGGGAATCCTCTTC. Translated: CASSSGQGILF. This chain connects TRBV28 to TRBJ2-7; 8 bases map to TRBD1. Per the germline V gene, CDR1 is MDHEN and CDR2 is SYDVKM. The CDR3 length is 11 residues.